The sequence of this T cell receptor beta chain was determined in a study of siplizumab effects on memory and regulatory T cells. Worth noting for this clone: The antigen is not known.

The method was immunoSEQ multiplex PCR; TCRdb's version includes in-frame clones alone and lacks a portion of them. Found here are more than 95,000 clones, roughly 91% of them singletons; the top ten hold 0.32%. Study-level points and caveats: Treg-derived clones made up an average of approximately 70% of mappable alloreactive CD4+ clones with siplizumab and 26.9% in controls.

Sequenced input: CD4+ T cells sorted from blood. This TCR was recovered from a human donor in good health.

CDR3 DNA sequence: TGTGCCTGGAGTGTACTAGCGGTCACCGGGGAGCTGTTTTTT. This encodes CAWSVLAVTGELFF. The V gene is TRBV30, the J gene TRBJ2-2; 8 positions agree with TRBD2. The CDR3 consists of 14 residues. V trimming: 0 bases; J trimming: 4 bases; junction bases outside the gene matches: 1. Germline assignment: CDR1 GTSNPN and CDR2 SVGIG (reference sequence).